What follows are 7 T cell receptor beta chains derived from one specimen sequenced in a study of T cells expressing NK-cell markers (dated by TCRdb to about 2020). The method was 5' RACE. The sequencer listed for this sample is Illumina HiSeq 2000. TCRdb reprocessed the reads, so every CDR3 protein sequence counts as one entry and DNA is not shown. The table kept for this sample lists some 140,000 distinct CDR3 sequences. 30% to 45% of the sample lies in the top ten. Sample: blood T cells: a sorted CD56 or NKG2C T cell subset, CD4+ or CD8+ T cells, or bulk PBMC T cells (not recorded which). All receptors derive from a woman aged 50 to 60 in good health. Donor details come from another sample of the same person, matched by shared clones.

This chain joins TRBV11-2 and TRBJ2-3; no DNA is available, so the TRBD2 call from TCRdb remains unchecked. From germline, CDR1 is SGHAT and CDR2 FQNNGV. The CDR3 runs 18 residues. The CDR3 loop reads CASSRGLAGDTSTDTQYF.

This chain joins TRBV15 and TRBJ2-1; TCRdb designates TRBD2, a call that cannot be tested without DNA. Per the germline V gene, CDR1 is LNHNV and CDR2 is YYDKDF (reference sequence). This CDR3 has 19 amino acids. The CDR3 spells CATSRDLWAGEGSYNEQFF.

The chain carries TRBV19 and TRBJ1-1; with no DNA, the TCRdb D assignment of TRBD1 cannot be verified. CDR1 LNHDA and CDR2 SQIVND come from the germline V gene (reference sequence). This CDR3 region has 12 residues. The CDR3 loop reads CASSGRDREAFF.

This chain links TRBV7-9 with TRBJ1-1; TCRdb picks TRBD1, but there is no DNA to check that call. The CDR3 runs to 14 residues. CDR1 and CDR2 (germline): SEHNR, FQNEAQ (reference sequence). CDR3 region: CASSSGQANTEAFF. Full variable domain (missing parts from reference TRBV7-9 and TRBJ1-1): DTGVSQNPRHKITKRGQNVTFRCDPISEHNRLYWYRQTLGQGPEFLTYFQNEAQLEKSRLLSDRFSAERPKGSFSTLEIQRTEQGDSAMYLCASSSGQANTEAFFGQGTRLTVV.

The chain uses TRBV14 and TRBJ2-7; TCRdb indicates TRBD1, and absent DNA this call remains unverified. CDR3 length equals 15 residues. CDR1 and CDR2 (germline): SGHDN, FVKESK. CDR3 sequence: CASSQGRGWGDEQYF.

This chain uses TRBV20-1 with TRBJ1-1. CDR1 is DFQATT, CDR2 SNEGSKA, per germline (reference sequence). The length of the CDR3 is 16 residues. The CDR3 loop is CSANKLVEGVGTEAFF.

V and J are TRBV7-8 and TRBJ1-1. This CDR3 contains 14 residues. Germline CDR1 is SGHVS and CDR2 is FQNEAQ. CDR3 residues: CASSHGRTGGEAFF. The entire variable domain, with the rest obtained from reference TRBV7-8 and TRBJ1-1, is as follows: GAGVSQSPRYKVAKRGQDVALRCDPISGHVSLFWYQQALGQGPEFLTYFQNEAQLDKSGLPSDRFFAERPEGSVSTLKIQRTQQEDSAVYLCASSHGRTGGEAFFGQGTRLTVV.